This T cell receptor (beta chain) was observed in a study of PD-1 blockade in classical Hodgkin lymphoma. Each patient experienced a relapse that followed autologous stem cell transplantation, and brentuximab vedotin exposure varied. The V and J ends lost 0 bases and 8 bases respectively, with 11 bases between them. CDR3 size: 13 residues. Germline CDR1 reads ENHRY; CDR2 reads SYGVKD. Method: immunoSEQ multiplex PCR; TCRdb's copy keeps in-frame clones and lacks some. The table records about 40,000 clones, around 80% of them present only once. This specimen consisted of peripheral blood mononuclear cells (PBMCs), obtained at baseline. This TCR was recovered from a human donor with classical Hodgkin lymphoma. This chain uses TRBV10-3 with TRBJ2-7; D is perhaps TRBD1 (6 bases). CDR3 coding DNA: TGTGCCATCAGTGAGTCTATAGGGGGAAAGCAGTACTTC. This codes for CAISESIGGKQYF.